Shown below are 2 T cell receptor beta chains from a single sample sequenced in a study of CD8+ T cells in alopecia areata. Investigators isolated RNA and reverse transcribed it into cDNA to act as the sequencing template. Sequenced by immunoSEQ multiplex PCR; TCRdb stores in-frame clones only, minus some. The data contain about 200,000 clones, roughly 56% of them seen just once; the ten biggest clones take up roughly 1.5%. Described treatment: oral pan-JAK inhibitor, 5-10 mg twice daily. The sequenced sample was CD4+ T cells sorted from blood, obtained at week 4, from a patient treated with tofacitinib. The source of these receptors is a human donor with alopecia areata.

The rearrangement links TRBV29-1 to TRBJ1-1; D uncertain. V was clipped by 5 bases and J by 7 bases, with 17 bases between them. From germline, CDR1 is SQVTM and CDR2 ANQGSEA. The CDR3 runs to 13 residues. CDR3 protein: CSVLNQARGEAFF. The CDR3 DNA is TGCAGCGTTCTAAACCAGGCCCGGGGTGAAGCTTTCTTT.

This chain joins TRBV4-3 and TRBJ2-7; 10 positions agree with TRBD1. Germline V gene sequence: CDR1 LGHNA, CDR2 YSLEER. V trimming: 1 base; J trimming: 2 bases; junction bases outside the gene matches: 5. The CDR3 spans 16 residues. The CDR3 protein is CASSQVWDRGTYEQYF. Written as DNA, the CDR3 is TGCGCCAGCAGCCAAGTCTGGGACAGGGGAACCTACGAGCAGTACTTC.